Following are 17 T cell receptor beta chains from one sample sequenced in a study of technical replicates of blood from several donors. Using immunoSEQ multiplex PCR, the repertoire was profiled, and TCRdb retains in-frame clones only, with some absent. The sample carries roughly 60,000 clones, around 93% recorded once. Sequenced sample: PBMCs. The receptors here all came from a human donor in good health. Some clones in this sample may be carry-over from other donors' samples.

The genes are TRBV7-6 and TRBJ1-6; D is unclear. Germline V gives CDR1 SGHVS, CDR2 FNYEAQ. V was cut by 5 bases and J by 4 bases, with 3 bases left in between. This CDR3 spans 12 amino acids. For the CDR3, the DNA is TGTGCCAGCAGCCAATATAATTCACCCCTCCACTTT. Translation: CASSQYNSPLHF.

This chain connects TRBV4-3 to TRBJ2-7; 12 bases are a match to TRBD2. Germline V gene data show CDR1 as LGHNA and CDR2 as YSLEER. The CDR3 loop spans 19 amino acids. Trimming took 4 bases from V and 6 from J; bases not matched to a gene: 19. The CDR3 region has the DNA TGCGCCAGCAGCCCCCAGATCTCCGGACTAGCGGGAATCCCTCTCGAGCAGTACTTC. Translated, it gives CASSPQISGLAGIPLEQYF.

This sequence joins TRBV6-5 and TRBJ1-1; D gene uncertain. The CDR3 runs 14 residues. V lost 10 bases, J lost 4 bases, and 19 bases lay in between. Germline assignment: CDR1 MNHEY and CDR2 SVGAGI. The CDR3 nucleotides are TGTGCCACCCGGGGTGAAGGGATAGGCACTGAAGCTTTCTTT. Translating gives CATRGEGIGTEAFF.

The chain is built from TRBV5-1 and TRBJ2-5; 8 bases are a match to TRBD1. The germline gives CDR1 SGHRS, CDR2 YFSETQ. This CDR3 has 15 amino acids. The V and J ends lost 3 bases and 4 bases, in that order; junction bases with no gene match: 8. The CDR3 DNA follows: TGCGCCAGCAGCTCACGACAGGGGCTGGGAGAGACCCAGTACTTC. It codes for CASSSRQGLGETQYF.

The chain links TRBV5-6 to TRBJ2-1; 9 bases match TRBD2. The ends lost 1 base at V and 0 bases at J; junction bases unmatched: 2. CDR1 is SGHDT and CDR2 is YYEEEE in the germline V gene. This CDR3 region has 16 residues. CDR3 in DNA: TGTGCCAGCAGCTTGATTAGCGGGAGCTCCTACAATGAGCAGTTCTTC. Translation: CASSLISGSSYNEQFF.

This clone appeared a single time. This chain uses TRBV20-1 with TRBJ1-1; D perhaps matches TRBD1 (5 bases). The CDR3 sequence is 11 residues long. V lost 8 bases to trimming and J lost 5 bases, with 12 bases between them. Germline-derived CDR1 and CDR2 are DFQATT and SNEGSKA (reference sequence). CDR3 sequence: CSQGGETEAFF. The DNA for the CDR3 is TGCAGTCAGGGAGGGGAGACTGAAGCTTTCTTT.

The chain employs TRBV29-1 and TRBJ2-7; 12 bases align to TRBD2. CDR3 length: 14 residues. Trimming at V came to 4 bases and at J to 3 bases, leaving 4 bases not matched to a gene. CDR1 and CDR2 (germline): SQVTM, ANQGSEA. The CDR3 loop reads CSVGTSGDVYEQYF. The CDR3 DNA sequence: TGCAGCGTTGGGACTAGCGGGGATGTCTACGAGCAGTACTTC.

This chain's CDR3 is CASSLTDTEAFF. CDR3 nucleotides: TGTGCCAGCAGCTTAACAGACACTGAAGCTTTCTTT. V usage is TRBV7-9 and J usage is TRBJ1-1; D is ambiguous. The length of the CDR3 is 12 residues. V was clipped by 2 bases and J by 3 bases, with 4 bases between them. The germline gives CDR1 SEHNR, CDR2 FQNEAQ (reference sequence).

The CDR3 nucleotides are TGTGCCGGAGCTACAGGTGCCTATGGCTACACCTTC. Encoded protein: CAGATGAYGYTF. V is TRBV2 and J is TRBJ1-2; possibly TRBD1 for D (5 bases). Germline-derived CDR1 and CDR2 are SNHLY and FYNNEI. The CDR3 runs to 12 residues. Trimming took off 11 bases at V and 4 bases at J, with 14 bases between the two ends.

The J gene is TRBJ1-2, the V gene TRBV5-4; possibly TRBD1 for D (5 bases). The CDR3 consists of 15 residues. The germline gives CDR1 SGHNT, CDR2 YYREEE (reference sequence). V was shortened by 3 bases and J by 4 bases, with 16 bases between the two germline ends. This chain's CDR3 is CASSSNRRDSYGYTF. CDR3 nucleotides: TGTGCCAGCAGCTCCAACCGCCGGGACTCCTATGGCTACACCTTC.

The V and J genes are TRBV4-3 and TRBJ2-2; D ambiguous. V lost 0 bases, J lost 4 bases, and 9 bases lay in between. The CDR3 length is 15 residues. Germline CDR1 is LGHNA and CDR2 is YSLEER. CDR3: CASSQEYGATGELFF. The CDR3, as DNA: TGCGCCAGCAGCCAAGAATACGGTGCCACCGGGGAGCTGTTTTTT.

The chain carries TRBV2 and TRBJ1-2; 7 bases agree with TRBD1. The CDR3 sequence is 14 residues long. The V gene's germline CDR1 is SNHLY and CDR2 FYNNEI. V dropped 5 bases and J dropped 4; count of bases not matched to a gene: 7. The CDR3 region is CASSSQGPIYGYTF. For the CDR3, the DNA is TGTGCCAGCAGTTCACAGGGGCCAATCTATGGCTACACCTTC.

The chain recombines TRBV5-1 with TRBJ2-5; tentative D call: TRBD1 (6 bases). The germline V gene has CDR1 SGHRS and CDR2 YFSETQ. The CDR3 covers 13 residues. The V end lost 4 bases, the J end lost 2 bases, and 9 bases lay between the germline ends. The CDR3 reads CASSRDTQETQYF. The CDR3 DNA is TGCGCCAGCAGCCGGGACACACAAGAGACCCAGTACTTC.

This chain uses TRBV21-1 with TRBJ1-1; the table's D call of TRBD1 was not tested on the DNA. TRBV21-1 is a known pseudogene. This CDR3 contains 16 residues. The CDR3 coding sequence is TGTGCCAGCAGCAAAGCGCGGACAGGGTGTACCACTGAAGCTTTCTTT. It specifies CASSKARTGCTTEAFF.

The V and J genes are TRBV5-8 and TRBJ2-3; TRBD1 might be the D (7 bases). Trimming cost V 0 bases and J 5 bases, with 10 bases left between them. Germline V gene data show CDR1 as SGHTS and CDR2 as YDEGEE. The length of the CDR3 is 14 residues. CDR3 in amino acids: CASSLEQGGDTQYF. CDR3 in DNA: TGTGCCAGCAGCTTGGAGCAGGGGGGAGATACGCAGTATTTT.

This chain connects TRBV18 to TRBJ2-1; the match to TRBD2 covers 14 bases. The CDR3 is 15 residues long. Germline V gene lookup returns CDR1 KGHSH and CDR2 LQKENI. The J segment lost 6 bases and the V segment lost 3 bases, leaving 1 base of the junction unmatched. The CDR3 DNA sequence: TGTGCCAGCTCACCCGGGACTAGCGGGGGCAATGAGCAGTTCTTC. Translation gives CASSPGTSGGNEQFF.

The rearrangement joins TRBV7-9 to TRBJ1-6, with D possibly being TRBD1 (6 bases). V lost 5 bases and J 6 bases, leaving 14 bases between the germline ends. The CDR3 runs 15 residues. Germline values: CDR1 SEHNR, CDR2 FQNEAQ (reference sequence). This chain's CDR3 is CASSPPTGGNSPLHF. DNA of the CDR3: TGTGCCAGCAGCCCCCCGACAGGAGGTAATTCACCCCTCCACTTT.